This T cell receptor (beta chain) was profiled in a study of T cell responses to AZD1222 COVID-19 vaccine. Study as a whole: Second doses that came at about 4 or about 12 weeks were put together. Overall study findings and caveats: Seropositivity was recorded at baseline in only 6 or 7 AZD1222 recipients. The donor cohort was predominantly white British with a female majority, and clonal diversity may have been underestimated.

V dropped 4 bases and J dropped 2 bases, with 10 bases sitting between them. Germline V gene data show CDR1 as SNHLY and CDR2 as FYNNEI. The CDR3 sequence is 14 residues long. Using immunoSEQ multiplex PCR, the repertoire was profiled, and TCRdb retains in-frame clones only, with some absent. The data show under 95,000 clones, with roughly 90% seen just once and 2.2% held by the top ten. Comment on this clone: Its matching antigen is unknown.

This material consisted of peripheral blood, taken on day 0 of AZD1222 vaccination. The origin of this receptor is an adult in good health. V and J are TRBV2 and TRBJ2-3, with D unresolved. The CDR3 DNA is TGTGCCAGCAGTGGTTTCTTAGCCACAGATACGCAGTATTTT. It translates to CASSGFLATDTQYF.